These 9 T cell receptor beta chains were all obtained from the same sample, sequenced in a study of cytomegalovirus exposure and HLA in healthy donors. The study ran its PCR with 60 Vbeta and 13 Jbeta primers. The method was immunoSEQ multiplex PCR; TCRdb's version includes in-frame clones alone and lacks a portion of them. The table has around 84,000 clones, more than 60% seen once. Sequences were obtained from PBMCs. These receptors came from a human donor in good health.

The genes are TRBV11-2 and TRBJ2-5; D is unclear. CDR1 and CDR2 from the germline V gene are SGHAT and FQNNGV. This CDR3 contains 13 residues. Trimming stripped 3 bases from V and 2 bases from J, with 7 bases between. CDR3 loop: CASSFGRQETQYF. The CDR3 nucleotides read TGTGCCAGCAGCTTCGGCAGGCAAGAGACCCAGTACTTC.

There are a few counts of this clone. The CDR3 protein is CASSQDLGGGAFF. CDR3 in DNA: TGCGCCAGCAGCCAAGATCTTGGGGGAGGAGCTTTCTTT. This sequence joins TRBV4-3 and TRBJ1-1; D is possibly TRBD1 (5 bases). V was cut by 0 bases and J by 10 bases, with 12 bases left in between. The CDR3 totals 13 residues. Germline V gives CDR1 LGHNA, CDR2 YSLEER.

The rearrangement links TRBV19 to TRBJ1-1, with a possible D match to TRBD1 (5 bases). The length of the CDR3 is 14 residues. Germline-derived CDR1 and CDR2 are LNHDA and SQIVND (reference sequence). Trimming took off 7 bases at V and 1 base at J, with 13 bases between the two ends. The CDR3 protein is CASTHRDRNTEAFF. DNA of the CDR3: TGTGCCAGTACTCACCGCGACAGGAACACTGAAGCTTTCTTT.

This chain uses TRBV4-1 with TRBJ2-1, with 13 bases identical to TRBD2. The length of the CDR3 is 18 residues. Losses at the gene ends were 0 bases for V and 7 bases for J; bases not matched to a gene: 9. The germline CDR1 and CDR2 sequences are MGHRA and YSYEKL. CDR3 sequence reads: CASSQELAGGPRGNEQFF. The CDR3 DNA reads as TGCGCCAGCAGCCAAGAACTAGCGGGGGGGCCCCGGGGGAATGAGCAGTTCTTC.

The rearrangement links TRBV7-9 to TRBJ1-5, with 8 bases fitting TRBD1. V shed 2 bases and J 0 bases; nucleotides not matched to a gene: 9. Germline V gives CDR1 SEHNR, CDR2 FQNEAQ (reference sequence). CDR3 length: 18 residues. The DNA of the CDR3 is TGTGCCAGCAGCTTATCTCCGGGACAGGATTATAGCAATCAGCCCCAGCATTTT. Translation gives CASSLSPGQDYSNQPQHF.

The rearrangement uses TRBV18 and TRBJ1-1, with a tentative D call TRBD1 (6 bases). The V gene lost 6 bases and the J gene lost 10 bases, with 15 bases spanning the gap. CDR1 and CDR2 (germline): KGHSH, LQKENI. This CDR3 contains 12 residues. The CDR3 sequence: CASSGGGTSAFF. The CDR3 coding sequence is TGTGCCAGCTCTGGGGGGGGGACATCAGCTTTCTTT.

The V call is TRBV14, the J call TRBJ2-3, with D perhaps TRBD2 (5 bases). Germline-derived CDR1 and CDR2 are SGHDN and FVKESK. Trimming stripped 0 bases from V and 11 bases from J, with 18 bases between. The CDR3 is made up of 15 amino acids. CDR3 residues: CASSQEGSAIGGQYF. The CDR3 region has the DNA TGTGCCAGCAGCCAAGAGGGGTCTGCCATTGGAGGGCAGTATTTT.

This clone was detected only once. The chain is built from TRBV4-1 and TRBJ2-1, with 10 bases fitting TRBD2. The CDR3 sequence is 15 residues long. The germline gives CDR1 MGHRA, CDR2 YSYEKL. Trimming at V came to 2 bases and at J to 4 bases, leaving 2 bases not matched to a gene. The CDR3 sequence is CASSQSGGDYNEQFF. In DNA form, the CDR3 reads TGCGCCAGCAGCCAAAGCGGGGGGGATTACAATGAGCAGTTCTTC.

Here the CDR3 DNA reads TGTGCCAAAAAGGCAGGGGTAGGAGAGACCCAGTACTTC. Protein: CAKKAGVGETQYF. This chain uses TRBV2 with TRBJ2-5; a possible D gene is TRBD1 (6 bases). This CDR3 comprises 13 residues. Germline CDR1 reads SNHLY; CDR2 reads FYNNEI. Trimming took off 10 bases at V and 4 bases at J, with 16 bases between the two ends. The entire variable domain, with the rest obtained from reference TRBV2 and TRBJ2-5, is as follows: EPEVTQTPSHQVTQMGQEVILRCVPISNHLYFYWYRQILGQKVEFLVSFYNNEISEKSEIFDDQFSVERPDGSNFTLKIRSTKLEDSAMYFCAKKAGVGETQYFGPGTRLLVL.